What follows describes a single TCR beta chain. Its target is not known. This record comes from a study of T-cell memory formation after mild COVID-19. MiXCR, applied by TCRdb to the 5' RACE reads, yields one record per CDR3 protein. The sample has 350,000 to 500,000 distinct CDR3 sequences; under 25% are singletons. Overall study findings and caveats: Confirmation of SARS-CoV-2 specificity was lacking for second-wave clones peaking day 37.

The sample comprised PBMCs or a T cell subset sorted from them (not recorded which). The sequence was obtained from an adult woman who had mild COVID-19 (a few samples of this study predate the infection). Cell type and time point are not known.

The CDR3 spells CASSEQERHYGYTF. The CDR3 DNA is TGTGCCAGCTCAGAACAGGAGCGGCACTATGGCTACACCTTC. The V gene is TRBV18, the J gene TRBJ1-2; perhaps TRBD1 as D (5 bases). V lost 5 bases to trimming and J lost 3 bases, with 13 bases between them. CDR3 length equals 14 residues. Germline V gene data show CDR1 as KGHSH and CDR2 as LQKENI. Full variable domain (missing parts from reference TRBV18 and TRBJ1-2): NAGVMQNPRHLVRRRGQEARLRCSPMKGHSHVYWYRQLPEEGLKFMVYLQKENIIDESGMPKERFSAEFPKEGPSILRIQQVVRGDSAAYFCASSEQERHYGYTFGSGTRLTVV.